These 11 T cell receptor beta chains share one sample of origin, sequenced in a study of CD8 T cells in ankylosing spondylitis. From the 5' RACE reads, TCRdb called clonotypes with MiXCR, one entry per CDR3 protein. The sample records fewer than 250,000 distinct CDR3 sequences, more than 25% being singletons. What was sequenced was blood, either unsorted or a sorted T cell fraction (not recorded which). Receptors originate from a male donor with ankylosing spondylitis or in good health (not recorded which).

This clonotype has only a few counts. The J gene is TRBJ1-2, the V gene TRBV20-1; D not resolved. Germline V lookup: CDR1 DFQATT, CDR2 SNEGSKA (reference sequence). V lost 6 bases and J lost 8, with 19 bases in between. The CDR3 loop spans 13 amino acids. CDR3 coding DNA: TGCAGTGCACACAACAAAGGAGGTTTCGGCTACACCTTC. Translated: CSAHNKGGFGYTF.

J is TRBJ2-6 and V is TRBV7-2, with 8 bases matching TRBD1. This CDR3 comprises 16 residues. The germline CDR1 and CDR2 sequences are SGHTA and FQGNSA. V trimming: 3 bases; J trimming: 0 bases; junction bases outside the gene matches: 1. The DNA of the CDR3 is TGTGCCAGCAGCTTCGGACAGGGCTCTGGGGCCAACGTCCTGACTTTC. Protein product: CASSFGQGSGANVLTF. The variable domain in full, with the rest retrieved from reference TRBV7-2 and TRBJ2-6, is GAGVSQSPSNKVTEKGKDVELRCDPISGHTALYWYRQSLGQGLEFLIYFQGNSAPDKSGLPSDRFSAERTGGSVSTLTIQRTQQEDSAVYLCASSFGQGSGANVLTFGAGSRLTVL.

This clonotype was detected a few times. The J gene is TRBJ2-1, the V gene TRBV6-1; TRBD2 agrees at 11 bases. This CDR3 is built from 15 residues. Trimming cost V 7 bases and J 4 bases; bases outside gene matches: 6. Germline lookup yields CDR1 MNHNS and CDR2 SASEGT. As DNA, the CDR3 is TGTGCCAGCAAGAAACTAGCGGGGGAATACAATGAGCAGTTCTTC. Translating it yields CASKKLAGEYNEQFF.

The sample holds a few counts of this clonotype. V gene TRBV7-2 combines with J gene TRBJ2-1; tentative D call: TRBD1 (5 bases). This CDR3 comprises 16 residues. Germline assignment: CDR1 SGHTA and CDR2 FQGNSA. V was clipped by 5 bases and J by 4 bases, with 18 bases between them. CDR3 coding DNA: TGTGCCAGCAGCCCTGTTGTTTCCAGGACATACAATGAGCAGTTCTTC. Translating it yields CASSPVVSRTYNEQFF. The entire variable domain, with the rest obtained from reference TRBV7-2 and TRBJ2-1, is as follows: GAGVSQSPSNKVTEKGKDVELRCDPISGHTALYWYRQSLGQGLEFLIYFQGNSAPDKSGLPSDRFSAERTGGSVSTLTIQRTQQEDSAVYLCASSPVVSRTYNEQFFGPGTRLTVL.

This chain connects TRBV5-1 to TRBJ1-6; unclear D gene. CDR1 and CDR2 from the germline V gene are SGHRS and YFSETQ. V was trimmed by 4 bases and J by 5 bases, leaving 10 bases between them. CDR3 length: 14 amino acids. CDR3 bases: TGCGCCAGCAGCGTCGGGATAGATAATTCACCCCTCCACTTT. Protein: CASSVGIDNSPLHF.

The chain joins TRBV15 to TRBJ2-7; the D is unclear. Germline V CDR1 and CDR2: LNHNV, YYDKDF (reference sequence). The CDR3 contains 12 residues. Trimming stripped 3 bases from V and 2 bases from J, with 5 bases between. Here the CDR3 reads CATSSGAYEQYF. For the CDR3, the DNA is TGTGCCACCAGCAGTGGGGCCTACGAGCAGTACTTC.

Only a few counts were recorded for this clonotype. The J gene is TRBJ2-5, the V gene TRBV20-1; a weak D match, TRBD2 (6 bases). This CDR3 has 13 residues. Trimming took off 3 bases at V and 0 bases at J, with 8 bases between the two ends. Looked up from germline, CDR1 is DFQATT and CDR2 is SNEGSKA (reference sequence). The CDR3 protein is CSASGGNQETQYF. The CDR3, as DNA: TGCAGTGCTAGCGGGGGAAACCAAGAGACCCAGTACTTC.

This clonotype was counted a few times. V usage is TRBV20-1 and J usage is TRBJ1-6, with 10 bases fitting TRBD1. V lost 5 bases, J lost 9 bases, and 7 bases stayed unmatched. The CDR3 contains 14 residues. Germline V gene sequence: CDR1 DFQATT, CDR2 SNEGSKA (reference sequence). This CDR3 is CSAPGTGVFSPLHF. CDR3 nucleotide sequence: TGCAGTGCTCCCGGGACAGGGGTTTTTTCACCCCTCCACTTT.

This chain connects TRBV25-1 to TRBJ1-5, with TRBD1 as a possible D gene (6 bases). The V end lost 5 bases, the J end lost 0 bases, and 8 bases lay between the germline ends. This CDR3 region has 14 residues. The germline gives CDR1 MGHDK, CDR2 SYGVNS. CDR3 sequence: CASSRRGSNQPQHF. The DNA of the CDR3 is TGTGCCAGCAGTCGCAGGGGTAGCAATCAGCCCCAGCATTTT.

This clonotype was seen more than once but under ten times. The CDR3 here is CASSYSVGSETQYF. The DNA for the CDR3 is TGTGCCAGCAGTTACTCGGTGGGGTCGGAGACCCAGTACTTC. V usage is TRBV6-2 or TRBV6-3 and J usage is TRBJ2-5; no definite D call. Germline lookup yields CDR1 MNHEY and CDR2 SVGEGT. The V and J ends lost 0 bases and 5 bases respectively, with 10 bases between them. The CDR3 length is 14 residues.

The V gene is TRBV5-6, the J gene TRBJ2-3; 12 bases match TRBD2. Unmatched junction bases numbered 7, after V lost 7 bases and J lost 4 bases. CDR3 length: 15 residues. CDR1 is SGHDT, CDR2 YYEEEE, per germline. CDR3 sequence: CASGSSGGAADTQYF. The DNA of the CDR3 is TGTGCCAGCGGCTCTAGCGGGGGGGCCGCAGATACGCAGTATTTT.